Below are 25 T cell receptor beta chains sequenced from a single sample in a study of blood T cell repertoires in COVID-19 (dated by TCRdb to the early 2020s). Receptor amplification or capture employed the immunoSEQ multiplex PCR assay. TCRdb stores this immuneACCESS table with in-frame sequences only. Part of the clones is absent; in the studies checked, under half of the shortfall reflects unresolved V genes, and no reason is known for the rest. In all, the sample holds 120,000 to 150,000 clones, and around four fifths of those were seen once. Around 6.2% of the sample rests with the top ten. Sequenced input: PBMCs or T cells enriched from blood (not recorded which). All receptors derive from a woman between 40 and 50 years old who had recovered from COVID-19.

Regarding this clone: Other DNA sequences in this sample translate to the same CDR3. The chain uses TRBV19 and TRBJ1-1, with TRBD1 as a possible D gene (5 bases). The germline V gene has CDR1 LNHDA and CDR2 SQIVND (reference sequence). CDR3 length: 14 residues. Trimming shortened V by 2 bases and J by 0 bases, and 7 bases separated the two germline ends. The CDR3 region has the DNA TGTGCCAGTAGTATATTGACAGTGAACACTGAAGCTTTCTTT. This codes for CASSILTVNTEAFF.

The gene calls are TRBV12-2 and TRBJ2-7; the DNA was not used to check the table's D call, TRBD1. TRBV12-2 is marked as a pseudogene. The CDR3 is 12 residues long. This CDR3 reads CASRSDSFEQYF. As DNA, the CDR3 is TGTGCAAGTCGCTCGGACAGTTTCGAGCAGTACTTC.

CDR3 region: CASSRALAGENNEQFF. The CDR3 nucleotides read TGTGCCAGCAGTAGGGCCTTAGCGGGAGAAAACAATGAGCAGTTCTTC. This chain links TRBV6-2 or TRBV6-3 with TRBJ2-1, with 9 bases aligning to TRBD2. V shed 5 bases and J 5 bases; nucleotides not matched to a gene: 10. Germline assignment: CDR1 MNHEY and CDR2 SVGEGT. CDR3 length: 16 amino acids.

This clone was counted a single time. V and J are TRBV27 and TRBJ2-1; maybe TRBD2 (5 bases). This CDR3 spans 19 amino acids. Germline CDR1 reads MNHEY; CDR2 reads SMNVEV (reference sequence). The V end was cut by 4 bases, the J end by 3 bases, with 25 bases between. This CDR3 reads CASSYPPSERDGLYNEQFF. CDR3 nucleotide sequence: TGTGCCAGCAGTTACCCCCCTTCGGAACGGGATGGGCTCTACAATGAGCAGTTCTTC.

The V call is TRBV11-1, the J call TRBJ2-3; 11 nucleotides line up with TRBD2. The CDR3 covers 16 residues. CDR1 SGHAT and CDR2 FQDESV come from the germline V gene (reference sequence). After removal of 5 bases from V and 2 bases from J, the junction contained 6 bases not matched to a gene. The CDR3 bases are TGTGCCAGCAGCGCCCAGGGACTAGCGGCCACAGATACGCAGTATTTT. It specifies CASSAQGLAATDTQYF. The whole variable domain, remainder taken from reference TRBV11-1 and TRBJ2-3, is EAEVAQSPRYKITEKSQAVAFWCDPISGHATLYWYRQILGQGPELLVQFQDESVVDDSQLPKDRFSAERLKGVDSTLKIQPAELGDSAMYLCASSAQGLAATDTQYFGPGTRLTVL.

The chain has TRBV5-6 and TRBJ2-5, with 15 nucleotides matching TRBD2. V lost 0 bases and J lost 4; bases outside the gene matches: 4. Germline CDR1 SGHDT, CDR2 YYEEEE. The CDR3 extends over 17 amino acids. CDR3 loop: CASSLVGTSGGRETQYF. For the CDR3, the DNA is TGTGCCAGCAGCTTGGTCGGGACTAGCGGGGGGAGAGAGACCCAGTACTTC.

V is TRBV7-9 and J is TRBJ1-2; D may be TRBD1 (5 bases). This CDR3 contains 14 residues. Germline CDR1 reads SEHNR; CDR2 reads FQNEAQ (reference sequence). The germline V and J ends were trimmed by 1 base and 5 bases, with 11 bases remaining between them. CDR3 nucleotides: TGTGCCAGCAGCTTAGGGCAGGGCCCTTATGGCTACACCTTC. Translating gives CASSLGQGPYGYTF.

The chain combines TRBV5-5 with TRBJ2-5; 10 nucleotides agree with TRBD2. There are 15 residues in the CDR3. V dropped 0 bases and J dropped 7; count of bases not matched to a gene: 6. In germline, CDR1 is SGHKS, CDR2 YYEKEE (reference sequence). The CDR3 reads CASSLGAGGRGTQYF. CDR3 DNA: TGTGCCAGCAGCTTGGGAGCGGGGGGGCGTGGGACCCAGTACTTC.

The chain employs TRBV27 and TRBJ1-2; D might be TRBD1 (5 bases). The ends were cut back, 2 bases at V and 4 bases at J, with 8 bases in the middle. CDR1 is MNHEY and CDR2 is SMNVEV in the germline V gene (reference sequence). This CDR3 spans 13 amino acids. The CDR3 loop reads CASSLGGTYGYTF. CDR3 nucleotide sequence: TGTGCCAGCAGTTTAGGGGGGACCTATGGCTACACCTTC.

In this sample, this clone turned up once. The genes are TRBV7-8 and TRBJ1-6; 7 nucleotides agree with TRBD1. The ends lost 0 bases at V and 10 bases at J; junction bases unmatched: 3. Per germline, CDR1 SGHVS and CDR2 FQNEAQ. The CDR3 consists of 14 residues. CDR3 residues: CASSLARGESPLHF. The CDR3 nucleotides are TGTGCCAGCAGCTTAGCCAGGGGGGAATCACCCCTCCACTTT. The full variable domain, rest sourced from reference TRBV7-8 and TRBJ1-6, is GAGVSQSPRYKVAKRGQDVALRCDPISGHVSLFWYQQALGQGPEFLTYFQNEAQLDKSGLPSDRFFAERPEGSVSTLKIQRTQQEDSAVYLCASSLARGESPLHFGNGTRLTVT.

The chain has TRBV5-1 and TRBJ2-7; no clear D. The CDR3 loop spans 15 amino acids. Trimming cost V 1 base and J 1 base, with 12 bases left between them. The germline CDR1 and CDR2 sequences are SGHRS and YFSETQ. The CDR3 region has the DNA TGCGCCAGCAGCTTGCAACCAGGCCCATCCTACGAGCAGTACTTC. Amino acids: CASSLQPGPSYEQYF.

CDR3 DNA: TGCGCCAGCAGCTTGGACCCCGGACAGTCTTCACCCCTCCACTTT. This sequence encodes CASSLDPGQSSPLHF. The V gene is TRBV5-1, the J gene TRBJ1-6; a possible D gene is TRBD1 (6 bases). V shed 0 bases and J shed 9 bases, with 13 bases lying between them. CDR1 and CDR2 from the germline V gene are SGHRS and YFSETQ. The CDR3 covers 15 residues.

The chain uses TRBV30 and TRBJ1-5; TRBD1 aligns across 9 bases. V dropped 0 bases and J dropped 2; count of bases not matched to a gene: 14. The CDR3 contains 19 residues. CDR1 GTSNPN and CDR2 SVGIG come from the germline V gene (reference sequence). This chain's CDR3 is CAWSVQGGQGLGGNQPQHF. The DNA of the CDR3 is TGTGCCTGGAGTGTACAGGGGGGACAGGGTCTTGGCGGCAATCAGCCCCAGCATTTT. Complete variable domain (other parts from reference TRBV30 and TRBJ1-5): SQTIHQWPATLVQPVGSPLSLECTVEGTSNPNLYWYRQAAGRGLQLLFYSVGIGQISSEVPQNLSASRPQDRQFILSSKKLLLSDSGFYLCAWSVQGGQGLGGNQPQHFGDGTRLSIL.

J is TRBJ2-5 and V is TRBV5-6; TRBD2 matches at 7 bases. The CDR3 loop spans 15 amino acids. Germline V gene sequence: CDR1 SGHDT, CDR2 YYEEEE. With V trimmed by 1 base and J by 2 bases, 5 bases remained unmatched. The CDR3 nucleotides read TGTGCCAGCAGCTTGAGGGGAGGGAGTCAAGAGACCCAGTACTTC. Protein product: CASSLRGGSQETQYF.

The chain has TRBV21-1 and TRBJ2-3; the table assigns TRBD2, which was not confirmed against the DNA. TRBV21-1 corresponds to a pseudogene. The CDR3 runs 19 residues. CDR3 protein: CASSKAPGGTSGRADTQYF. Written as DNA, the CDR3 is TGTGCCAGCAGCAAAGCGCCGGGGGGGACTAGCGGGAGGGCAGATACGCAGTATTTT.

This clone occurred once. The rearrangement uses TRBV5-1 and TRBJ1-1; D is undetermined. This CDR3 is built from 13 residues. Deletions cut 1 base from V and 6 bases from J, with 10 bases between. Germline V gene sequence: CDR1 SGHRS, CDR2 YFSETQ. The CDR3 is CASSLWRVPEAFF. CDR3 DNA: TGCGCCAGCAGCTTGTGGAGGGTACCTGAAGCTTTCTTT.

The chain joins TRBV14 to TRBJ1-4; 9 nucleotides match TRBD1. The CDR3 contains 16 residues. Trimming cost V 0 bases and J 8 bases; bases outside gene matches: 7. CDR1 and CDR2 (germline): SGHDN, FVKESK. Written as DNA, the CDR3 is TGTGCCAGCAGCCAAGACAGCACAGGGGGCAGGGAAAAACTGTTTTTT. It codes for CASSQDSTGGREKLFF.

The CDR3 region is CAWSWGESYNSPLHF. The CDR3 region has the DNA TGTGCCTGGAGTTGGGGGGAATCCTATAATTCACCCCTCCACTTT. The V gene is TRBV30, the J gene TRBJ1-6; weak D call: TRBD1 (5 bases). Germline values: CDR1 GTSNPN, CDR2 SVGIG (reference sequence). With 2 bases removed from V and 1 base from J, the gap between germline ends came to 9 bases. The CDR3 sequence is 15 residues long.

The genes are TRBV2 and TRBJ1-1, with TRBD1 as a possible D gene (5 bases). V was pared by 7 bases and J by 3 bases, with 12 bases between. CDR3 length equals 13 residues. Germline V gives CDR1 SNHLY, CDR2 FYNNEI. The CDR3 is CASKEAGDTEAFF. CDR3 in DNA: TGTGCCAGCAAGGAGGCGGGGGACACTGAAGCTTTCTTT.

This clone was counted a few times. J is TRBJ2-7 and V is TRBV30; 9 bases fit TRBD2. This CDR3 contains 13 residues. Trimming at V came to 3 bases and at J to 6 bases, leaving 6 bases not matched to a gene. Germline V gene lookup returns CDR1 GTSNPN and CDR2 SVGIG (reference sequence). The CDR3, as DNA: TGTGCCTGGAGAGAGAGCGGGGGGTCCGAGCAGTACTTC. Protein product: CAWRESGGSEQYF. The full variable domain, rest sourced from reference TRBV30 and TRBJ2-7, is SQTIHQWPATLVQPVGSPLSLECTVEGTSNPNLYWYRQAAGRGLQLLFYSVGIGQISSEVPQNLSASRPQDRQFILSSKKLLLSDSGFYLCAWRESGGSEQYFGPGTRLTVT.

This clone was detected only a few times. The CDR3 nucleotides read TGCAGCGTTACGAACCCCGGGACAGGGGCCACCGGGGAGCTGTTTTTT. Translation: CSVTNPGTGATGELFF. This chain links TRBV29-1 with TRBJ2-2, with 10 positions matching TRBD1. Germline CDR1 reads SQVTM; CDR2 reads ANQGSEA. The CDR3 runs to 16 residues. After removal of 5 bases from V and 4 bases from J, the junction contained 10 bases not matched to a gene.

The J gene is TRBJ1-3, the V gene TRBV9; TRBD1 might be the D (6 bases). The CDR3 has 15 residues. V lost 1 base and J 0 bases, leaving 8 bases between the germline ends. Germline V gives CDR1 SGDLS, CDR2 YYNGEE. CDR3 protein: CASSVKGVSGNTIYF. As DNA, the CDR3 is TGTGCCAGCAGCGTAAAGGGGGTCTCTGGAAACACCATATATTTT.

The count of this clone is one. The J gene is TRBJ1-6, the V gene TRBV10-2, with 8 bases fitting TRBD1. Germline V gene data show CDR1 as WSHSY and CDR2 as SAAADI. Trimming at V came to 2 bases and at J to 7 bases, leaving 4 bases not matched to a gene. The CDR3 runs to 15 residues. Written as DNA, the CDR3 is TGCGCCAGCAGTGAGACAACAGGGGGAAATTCACCCCTCCACTTT. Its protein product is CASSETTGGNSPLHF.

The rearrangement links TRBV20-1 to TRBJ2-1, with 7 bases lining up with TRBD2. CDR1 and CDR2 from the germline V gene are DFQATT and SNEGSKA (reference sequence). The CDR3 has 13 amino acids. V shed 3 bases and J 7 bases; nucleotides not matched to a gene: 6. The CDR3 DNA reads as TGCAGTGCTAGTCCCGACGGGGGGAATGAGCAGTTCTTC. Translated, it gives CSASPDGGNEQFF.

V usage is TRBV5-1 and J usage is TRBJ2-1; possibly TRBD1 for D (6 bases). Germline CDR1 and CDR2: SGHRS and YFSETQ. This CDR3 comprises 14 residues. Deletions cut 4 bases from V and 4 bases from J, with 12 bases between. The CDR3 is CASSQDSIYNEQFF. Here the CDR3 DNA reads TGCGCCAGCAGCCAGGACAGTATTTACAATGAGCAGTTCTTC. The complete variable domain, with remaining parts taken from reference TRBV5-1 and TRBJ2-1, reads KAGVTQTPRYLIKTRGQQVTLSCSPISGHRSVSWYQQTPGQGLQFLFEYFSETQRNKGNFPGRFSGRQFSNSRSEMNVSTLELGDSALYLCASSQDSIYNEQFFGPGTRLTVL.